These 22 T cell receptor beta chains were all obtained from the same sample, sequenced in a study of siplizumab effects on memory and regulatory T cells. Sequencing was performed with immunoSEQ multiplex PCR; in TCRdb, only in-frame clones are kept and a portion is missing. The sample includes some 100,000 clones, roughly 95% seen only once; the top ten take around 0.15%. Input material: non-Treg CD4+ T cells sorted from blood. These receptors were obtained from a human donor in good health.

The CDR3 loop is CATAGEQPQHF. In DNA, the CDR3 is TGTGCCACCGCCGGGGAACAGCCCCAGCATTTT. V gene TRBV28 combines with J gene TRBJ1-5; no clear D. Germline V CDR1 and CDR2: MDHEN, SYDVKM. The CDR3 sequence is 11 residues long. V was cut by 10 bases and J by 7 bases, with 11 bases left in between.

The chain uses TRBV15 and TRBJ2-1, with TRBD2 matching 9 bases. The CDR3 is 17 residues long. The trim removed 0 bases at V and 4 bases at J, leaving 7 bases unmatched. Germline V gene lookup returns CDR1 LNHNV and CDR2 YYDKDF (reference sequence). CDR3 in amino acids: CATSRDLRLAVYNEQFF. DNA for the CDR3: TGTGCCACCAGCAGAGACCTAAGACTAGCGGTATACAATGAGCAGTTCTTC.

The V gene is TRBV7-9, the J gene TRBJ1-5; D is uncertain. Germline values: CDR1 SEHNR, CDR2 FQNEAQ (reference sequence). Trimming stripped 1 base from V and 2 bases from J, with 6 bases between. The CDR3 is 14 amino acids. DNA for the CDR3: TGTGCCAGCAGCTTAGGATTTGGCAATCAGCCCCAGCATTTT. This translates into CASSLGFGNQPQHF.

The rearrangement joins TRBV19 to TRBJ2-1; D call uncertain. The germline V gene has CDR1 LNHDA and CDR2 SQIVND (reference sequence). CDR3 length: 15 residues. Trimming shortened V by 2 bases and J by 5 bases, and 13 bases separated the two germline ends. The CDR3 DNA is TGTGCCAGTAGTATACAAGCCCTGACGGACAATGAGCAGTTCTTC. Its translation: CASSIQALTDNEQFF.

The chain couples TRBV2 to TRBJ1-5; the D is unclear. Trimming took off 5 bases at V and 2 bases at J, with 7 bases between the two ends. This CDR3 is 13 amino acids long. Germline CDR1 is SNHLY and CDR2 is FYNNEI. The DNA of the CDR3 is TGTGCCAGCAGTTCCCCGGGCAATCAGCCCCAGCATTTT. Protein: CASSSPGNQPQHF.

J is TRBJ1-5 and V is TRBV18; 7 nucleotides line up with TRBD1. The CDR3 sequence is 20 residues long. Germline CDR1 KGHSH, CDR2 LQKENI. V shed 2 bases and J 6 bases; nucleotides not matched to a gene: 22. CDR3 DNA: TGTGCCAGCTCACCATCACCGGGGGGGCCGAGACAGGGTGGAGGTCAGCCCCAGCATTTT. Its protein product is CASSPSPGGPRQGGGQPQHF.

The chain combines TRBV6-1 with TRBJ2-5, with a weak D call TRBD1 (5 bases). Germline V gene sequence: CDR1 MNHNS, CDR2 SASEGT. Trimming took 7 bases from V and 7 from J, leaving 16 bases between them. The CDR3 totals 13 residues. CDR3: CASTPGFQGTQYF. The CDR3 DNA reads TGTGCCAGCACCCCAGGGTTTCAGGGGACCCAGTACTTC.

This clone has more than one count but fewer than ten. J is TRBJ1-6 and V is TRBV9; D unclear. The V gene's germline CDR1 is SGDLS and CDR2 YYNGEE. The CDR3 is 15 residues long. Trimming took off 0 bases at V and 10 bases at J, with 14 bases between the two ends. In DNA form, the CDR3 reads TGTGCCAGCAGCGTAGTCGACACCAAGGACTCACCCCTCCACTTT. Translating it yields CASSVVDTKDSPLHF.

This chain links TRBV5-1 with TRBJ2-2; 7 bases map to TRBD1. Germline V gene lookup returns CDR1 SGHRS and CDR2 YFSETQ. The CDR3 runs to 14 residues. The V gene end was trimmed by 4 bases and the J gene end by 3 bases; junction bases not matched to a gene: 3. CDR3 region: CASSGQADTGELFF. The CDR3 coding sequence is TGCGCCAGCAGCGGACAGGCGGACACCGGGGAGCTGTTTTTT.

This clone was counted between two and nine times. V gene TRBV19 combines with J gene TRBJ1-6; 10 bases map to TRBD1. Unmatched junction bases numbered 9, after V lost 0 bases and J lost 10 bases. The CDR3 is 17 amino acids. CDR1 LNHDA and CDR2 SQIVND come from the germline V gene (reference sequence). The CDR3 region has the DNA TGTGCCAGTAGTATAGATGCCCGGGACAGGGGTAACTCACCCCTCCACTTT. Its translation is CASSIDARDRGNSPLHF.

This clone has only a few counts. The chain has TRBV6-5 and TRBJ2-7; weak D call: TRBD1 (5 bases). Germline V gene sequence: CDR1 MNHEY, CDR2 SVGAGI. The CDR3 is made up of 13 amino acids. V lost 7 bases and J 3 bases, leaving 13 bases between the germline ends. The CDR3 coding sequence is TGTGCCAGCACTCAGGGTACTCTCTACGAGCAGTACTTC. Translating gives CASTQGTLYEQYF.

CDR3 loop: CASILGDEQFF. CDR3 nucleotide sequence: TGTGCCAGCATCTTAGGGGATGAGCAGTTCTTC. The chain recombines TRBV9 with TRBJ2-1, with a tentative D call TRBD1 (5 bases). The V end was cut by 6 bases, the J end by 8 bases, with 9 bases between. CDR1 and CDR2 (germline): SGDLS, YYNGEE. The CDR3 totals 11 residues. Complete variable domain (other parts from reference TRBV9 and TRBJ2-1): DSGVTQTPKHLITATGQRVTLRCSPRSGDLSVYWYQQSLDQGLQFLIQYYNGEERAKGNILERFSAQQFPDLHSELNLSSLELGDSALYFCASILGDEQFFGPGTRLTVL.

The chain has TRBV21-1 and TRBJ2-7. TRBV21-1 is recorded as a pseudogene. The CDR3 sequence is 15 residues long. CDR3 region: CASSKSSGPGDEQYF. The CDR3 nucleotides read TGTGCCAGCAGCAAATCATCAGGGCCCGGGGACGAGCAGTACTTC.

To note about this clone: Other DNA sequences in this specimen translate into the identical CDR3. The CDR3 is CASSLAGATDTQYF. The CDR3 nucleotides read TGTGCCAGCAGCTTGGCGGGGGCAACAGATACGCAGTATTTT. The rearrangement links TRBV5-4 to TRBJ2-3; D may correspond to TRBD1 or TRBD2 (6 bases each). This CDR3 contains 14 residues. CDR1 is SGHNT, CDR2 YYREEE, per germline (reference sequence). Trimming took off 0 bases at V and 3 bases at J, with 8 bases between the two ends.

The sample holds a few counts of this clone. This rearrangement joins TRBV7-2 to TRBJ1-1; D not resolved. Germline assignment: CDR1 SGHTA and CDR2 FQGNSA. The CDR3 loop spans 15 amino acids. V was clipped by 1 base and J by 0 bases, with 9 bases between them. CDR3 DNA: TGTGCCAGCAGCTTAGTTCAGTGGTTGAACACTGAAGCTTTCTTT. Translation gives CASSLVQWLNTEAFF. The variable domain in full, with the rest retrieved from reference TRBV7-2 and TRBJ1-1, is GAGVSQSPSNKVTEKGKDVELRCDPISGHTALYWYRQSLGQGLEFLIYFQGNSAPDKSGLPSDRFSAERTGGSVSTLTIQRTQQEDSAVYLCASSLVQWLNTEAFFGQGTRLTVV.

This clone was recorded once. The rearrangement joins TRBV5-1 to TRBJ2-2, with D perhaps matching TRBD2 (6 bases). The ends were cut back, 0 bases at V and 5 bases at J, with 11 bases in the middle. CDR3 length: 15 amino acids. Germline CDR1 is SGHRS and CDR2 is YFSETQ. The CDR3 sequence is CASSLVEGGTGELFF. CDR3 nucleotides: TGCGCCAGCAGCTTGGTGGAGGGCGGAACCGGGGAGCTGTTTTTT.

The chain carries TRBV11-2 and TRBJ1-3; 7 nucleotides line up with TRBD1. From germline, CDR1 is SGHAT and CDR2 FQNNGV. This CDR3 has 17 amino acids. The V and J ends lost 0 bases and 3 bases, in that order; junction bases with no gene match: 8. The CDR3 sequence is CASSLDQNRDSGNTIYF. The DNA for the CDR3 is TGTGCCAGCAGCTTAGACCAAAACCGGGACAGTGGAAACACCATATATTTT. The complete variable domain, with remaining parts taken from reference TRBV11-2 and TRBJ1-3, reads EAGVAQSPRYKIIEKRQSVAFWCNPISGHATLYWYQQILGQGPKLLIQFQNNGVVDDSQLPKDRFSAERLKGVDSTLKIQPAKLEDSAVYLCASSLDQNRDSGNTIYFGEGSWLTVV.

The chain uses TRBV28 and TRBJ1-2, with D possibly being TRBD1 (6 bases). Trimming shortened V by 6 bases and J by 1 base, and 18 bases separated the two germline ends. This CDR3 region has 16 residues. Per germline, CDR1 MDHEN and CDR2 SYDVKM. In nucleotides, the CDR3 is TGTGCCAGCAGCCCTAAAAGCCGGACAGTTAACTATGGCTACACCTTC. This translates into CASSPKSRTVNYGYTF.

CDR3 sequence reads: CASSQAGPETQYF. The CDR3 nucleotides are TGCGCCAGCAGCCAAGCGGGTCCGGAGACCCAGTACTTC. The chain joins TRBV4-1 to TRBJ2-5; no definite D call. This CDR3 spans 13 amino acids. With 1 base removed from V and 5 bases from J, the gap between germline ends came to 8 bases. CDR1 and CDR2 (germline): MGHRA, YSYEKL.

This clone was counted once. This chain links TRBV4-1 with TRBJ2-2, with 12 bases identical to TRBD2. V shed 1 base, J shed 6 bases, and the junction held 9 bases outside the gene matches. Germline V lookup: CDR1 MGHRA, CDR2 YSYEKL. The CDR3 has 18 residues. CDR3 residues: CASSQGSLAGGQAGELFF. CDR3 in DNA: TGCGCCAGCAGCCAAGGTTCGCTAGCGGGGGGGCAGGCCGGGGAGCTGTTTTTT.

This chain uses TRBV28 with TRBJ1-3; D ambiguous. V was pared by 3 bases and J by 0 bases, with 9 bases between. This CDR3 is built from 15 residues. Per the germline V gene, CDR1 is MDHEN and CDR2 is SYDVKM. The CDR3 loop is CASSLSGSSGNTIYF. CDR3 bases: TGTGCCAGCAGTTTGAGCGGAAGCTCTGGAAACACCATATATTTT.

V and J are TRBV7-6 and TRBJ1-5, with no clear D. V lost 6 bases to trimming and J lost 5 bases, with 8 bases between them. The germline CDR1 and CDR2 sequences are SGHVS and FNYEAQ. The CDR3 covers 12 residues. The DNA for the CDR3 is TGTGCCAGCAGTACCGCAGATCAGCCCCAGCATTTT. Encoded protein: CASSTADQPQHF.